This TCR delta chain is from a study of gamma-delta T cells after stem cell transplantation. This clone is labeled large. TCRdb processed the RT-PCR reads again with the CATT caller. The sample consists of almost 550 delta-chain clones, approximately 13% of them appearing once. V was clipped by 1 base and J by 0 bases; unmatched bases: 22. Germline CDR1 TSWWSYY, CDR2 QGS. The CDR3 consists of 23 residues. Sequencing was performed on gamma-delta T cells. J is TRDJ1 and V is TRDV1; the match to TRDD3 covers 11 bases. This sequence was found in a human donor. It is not recorded whose cells these are; they may come from a transplant donor. DNA of the CDR3: TGTGCTCTTGGGGAACGGGACTTAGTATTTCGGGTACTGGGGGATAGGGACACCGATAAACTCATCTTT. Residues: CALGERDLVFRVLGDRDTDKLIF.